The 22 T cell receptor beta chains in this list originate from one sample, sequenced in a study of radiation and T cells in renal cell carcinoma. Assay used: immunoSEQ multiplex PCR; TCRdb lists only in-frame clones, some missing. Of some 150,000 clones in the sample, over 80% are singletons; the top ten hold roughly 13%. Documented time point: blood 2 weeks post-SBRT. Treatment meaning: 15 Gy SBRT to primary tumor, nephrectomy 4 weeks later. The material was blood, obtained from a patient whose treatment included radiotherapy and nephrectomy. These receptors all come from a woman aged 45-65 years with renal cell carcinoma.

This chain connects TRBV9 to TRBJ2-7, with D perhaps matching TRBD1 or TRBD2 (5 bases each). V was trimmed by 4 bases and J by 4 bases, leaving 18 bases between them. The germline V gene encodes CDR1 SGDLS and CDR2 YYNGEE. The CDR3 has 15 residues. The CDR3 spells CASSLTGTMTYEQYF. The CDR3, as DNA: TGTGCCAGCAGCCTTACCGGGACGATGACATACGAGCAGTACTTC.

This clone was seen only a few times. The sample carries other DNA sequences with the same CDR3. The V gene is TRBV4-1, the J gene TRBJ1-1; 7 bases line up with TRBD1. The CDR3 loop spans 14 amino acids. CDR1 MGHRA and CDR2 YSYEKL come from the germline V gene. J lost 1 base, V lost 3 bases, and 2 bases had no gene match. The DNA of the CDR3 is TGCGCCAGCAGCCAGGGGACAGCGAACACTGAAGCTTTCTTT. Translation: CASSQGTANTEAFF.

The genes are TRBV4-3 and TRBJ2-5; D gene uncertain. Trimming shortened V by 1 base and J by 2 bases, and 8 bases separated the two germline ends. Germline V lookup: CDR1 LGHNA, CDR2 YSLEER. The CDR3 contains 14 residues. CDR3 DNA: TGCGCCAGCAGCCAAGGGGCCTTTCAAGAGACCCAGTACTTC. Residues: CASSQGAFQETQYF.

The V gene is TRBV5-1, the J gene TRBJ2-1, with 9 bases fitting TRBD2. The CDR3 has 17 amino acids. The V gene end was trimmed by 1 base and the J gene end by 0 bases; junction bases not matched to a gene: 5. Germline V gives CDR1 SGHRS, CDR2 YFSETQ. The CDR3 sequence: CASSLSSGAISYNEQFF. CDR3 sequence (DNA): TGCGCCAGCAGCTTGTCTAGCGGGGCTATCTCCTACAATGAGCAGTTCTTC.

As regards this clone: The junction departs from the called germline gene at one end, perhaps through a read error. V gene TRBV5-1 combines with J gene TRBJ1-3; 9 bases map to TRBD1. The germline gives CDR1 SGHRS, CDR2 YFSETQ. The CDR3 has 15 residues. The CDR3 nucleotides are TGCGCCAGCAGCCTGGACAGGGGAGTTGGAGACACCATATATTTT. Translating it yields CASSLDRGVGDTIYF.

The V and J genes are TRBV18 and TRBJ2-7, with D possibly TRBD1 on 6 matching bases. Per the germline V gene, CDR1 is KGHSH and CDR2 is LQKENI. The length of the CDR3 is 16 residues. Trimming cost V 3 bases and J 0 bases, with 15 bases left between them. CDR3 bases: TGTGCCAGCTCACCCACACGAAGGGGGAGCTCCTACGAGCAGTACTTC. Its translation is CASSPTRRGSSYEQYF.

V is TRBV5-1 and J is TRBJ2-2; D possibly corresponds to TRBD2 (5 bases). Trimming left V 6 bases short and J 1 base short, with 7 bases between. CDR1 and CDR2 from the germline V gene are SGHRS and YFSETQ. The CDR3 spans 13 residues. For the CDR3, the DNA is TGCGCCAGCAATGCGGGGAACACCGGGGAGCTGTTTTTT. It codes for CASNAGNTGELFF.

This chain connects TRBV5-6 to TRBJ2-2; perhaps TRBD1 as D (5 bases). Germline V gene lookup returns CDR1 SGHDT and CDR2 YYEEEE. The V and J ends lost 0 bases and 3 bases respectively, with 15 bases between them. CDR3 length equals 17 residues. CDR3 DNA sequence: TGTGCCAGCAGCTTGGCCCGTGTCAGGGCAGACACCGGGGAGCTGTTTTTT. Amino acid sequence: CASSLARVRADTGELFF.

In DNA, the CDR3 is TGTGCCAGCAGTGTGTCAAGGGGGAACACTGAAGCTTTCTTT. Amino acids: CASSVSRGNTEAFF. V usage is TRBV2 and J usage is TRBJ1-1; perhaps TRBD1 as D (5 bases). The V end was cut by 4 bases, the J end by 1 base, with 10 bases between. CDR3 length: 14 residues. Germline V lookup: CDR1 SNHLY, CDR2 FYNNEI.

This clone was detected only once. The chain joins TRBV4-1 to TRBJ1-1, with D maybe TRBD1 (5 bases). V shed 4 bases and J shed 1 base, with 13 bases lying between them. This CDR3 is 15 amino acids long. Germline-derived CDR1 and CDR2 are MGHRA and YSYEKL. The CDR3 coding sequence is TGCGCCAGCAGCCCGGGGCCAGGCTGGAACACTGAAGCTTTCTTT. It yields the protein CASSPGPGWNTEAFF.

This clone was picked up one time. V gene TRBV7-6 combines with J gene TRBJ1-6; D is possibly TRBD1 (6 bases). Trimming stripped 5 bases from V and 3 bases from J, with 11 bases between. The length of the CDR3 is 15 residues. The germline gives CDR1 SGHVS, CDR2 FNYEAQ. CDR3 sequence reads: CASSGGRNYNSPLHF. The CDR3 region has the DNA TGTGCCAGCAGCGGGGGCAGGAACTATAATTCACCCCTCCACTTT.

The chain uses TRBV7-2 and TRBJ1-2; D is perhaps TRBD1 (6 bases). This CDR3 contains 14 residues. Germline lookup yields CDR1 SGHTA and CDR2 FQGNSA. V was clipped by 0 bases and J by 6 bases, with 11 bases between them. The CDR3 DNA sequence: TGTGCCAGCAGCTTAGCTCCACAGGGTAATGGCTACACCTTC. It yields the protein CASSLAPQGNGYTF.

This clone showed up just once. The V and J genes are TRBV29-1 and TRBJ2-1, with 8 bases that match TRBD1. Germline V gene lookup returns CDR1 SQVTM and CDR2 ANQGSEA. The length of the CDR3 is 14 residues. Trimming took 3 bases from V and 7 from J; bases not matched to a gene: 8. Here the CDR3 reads CSVDRSGGGNEQFF. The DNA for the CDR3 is TGCAGCGTTGACAGGTCAGGGGGCGGGAATGAGCAGTTCTTC.

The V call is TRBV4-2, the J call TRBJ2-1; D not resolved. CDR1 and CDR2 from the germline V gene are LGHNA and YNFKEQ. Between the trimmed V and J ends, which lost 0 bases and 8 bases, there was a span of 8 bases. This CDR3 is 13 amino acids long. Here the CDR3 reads CASSQDRFDEQFF. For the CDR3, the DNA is TGTGCCAGCAGCCAAGATCGGTTCGATGAGCAGTTCTTC.

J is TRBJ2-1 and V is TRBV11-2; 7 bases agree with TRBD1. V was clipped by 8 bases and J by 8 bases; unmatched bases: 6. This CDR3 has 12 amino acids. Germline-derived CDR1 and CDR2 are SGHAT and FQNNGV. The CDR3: CASRQGSDEQFF. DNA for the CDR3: TGTGCCAGCCGACAGGGTTCGGATGAGCAGTTCTTC.

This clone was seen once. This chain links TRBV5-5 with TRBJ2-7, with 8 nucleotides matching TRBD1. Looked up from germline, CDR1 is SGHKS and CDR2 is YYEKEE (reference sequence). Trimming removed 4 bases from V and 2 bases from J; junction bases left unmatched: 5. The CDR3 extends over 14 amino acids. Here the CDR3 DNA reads TGTGCCAGCAGCCCCCGGGACAGGCCCTACGAGCAGTACTTC. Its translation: CASSPRDRPYEQYF.

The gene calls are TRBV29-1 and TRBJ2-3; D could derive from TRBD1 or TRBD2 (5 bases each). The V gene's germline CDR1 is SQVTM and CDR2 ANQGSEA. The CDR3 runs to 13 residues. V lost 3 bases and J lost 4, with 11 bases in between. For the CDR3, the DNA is TGCAGCGTTGACTACGGGGCTCCAGATACGCAGTATTTT. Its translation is CSVDYGAPDTQYF.

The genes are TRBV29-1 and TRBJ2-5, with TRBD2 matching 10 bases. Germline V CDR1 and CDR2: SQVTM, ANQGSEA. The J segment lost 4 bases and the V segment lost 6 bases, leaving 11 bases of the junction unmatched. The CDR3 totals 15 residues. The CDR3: CSVEGAGGVIETQYF. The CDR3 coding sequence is TGCAGCGTCGAGGGAGCGGGGGGGGTTATAGAGACCCAGTACTTC. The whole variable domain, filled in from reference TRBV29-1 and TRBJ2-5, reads SAVISQKPSRDICQRGTSLTIQCQVDSQVTMMFWYRQQPGQSLTLIATANQGSEATYESGFVIDKFPISRPNLTFSTLTVSNMSPEDSSIYLCSVEGAGGVIETQYFGPGTRLLVL.

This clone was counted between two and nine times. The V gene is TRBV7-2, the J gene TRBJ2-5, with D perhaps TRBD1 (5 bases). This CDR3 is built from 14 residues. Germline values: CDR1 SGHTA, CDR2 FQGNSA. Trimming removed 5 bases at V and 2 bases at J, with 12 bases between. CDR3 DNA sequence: TGTGCCAGCAGCCTATCCGACAGACAAGAGACCCAGTACTTC. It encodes CASSLSDRQETQYF.

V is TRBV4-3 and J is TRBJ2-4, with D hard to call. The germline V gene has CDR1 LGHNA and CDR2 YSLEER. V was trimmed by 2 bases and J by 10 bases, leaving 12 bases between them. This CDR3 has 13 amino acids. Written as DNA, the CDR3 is TGCGCCAGCAGCCAACCCCCTCGCCGGATTCAGTACTTC. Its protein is CASSQPPRRIQYF.

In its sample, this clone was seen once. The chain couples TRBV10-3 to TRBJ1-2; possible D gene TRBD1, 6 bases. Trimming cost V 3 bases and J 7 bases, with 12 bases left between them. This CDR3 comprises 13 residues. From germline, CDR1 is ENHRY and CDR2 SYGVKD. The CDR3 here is CAISEGGMGGYTF. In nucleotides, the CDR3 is TGTGCCATCAGTGAAGGGGGGATGGGTGGCTACACCTTC.

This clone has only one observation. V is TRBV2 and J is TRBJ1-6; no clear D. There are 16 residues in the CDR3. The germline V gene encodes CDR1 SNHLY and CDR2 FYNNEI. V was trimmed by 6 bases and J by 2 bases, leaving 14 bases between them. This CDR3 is CASRLGLTTYNSPLHF. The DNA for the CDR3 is TGTGCCAGCAGGCTAGGCTTGACGACCTATAATTCACCCCTCCACTTT.